This T cell receptor beta chain was sequenced for a study of T cell responses to AZD1222 COVID-19 vaccine. The study's findings and limits: At baseline, just a handful of AZD1222 recipients tested seropositive. Among spike-specific TCRs, nearly half reportedly target unmutated variant regions.

Sequencing used immunoSEQ multiplex PCR; TCRdb keeps in-frame clones, though not all of them. The repertoire holds around 130,000 clones, 80% to 95% seen once, with under 3.5% in the top ten. CDR3 length: 13 residues. Trimming removed 5 bases at V and 3 bases at J, with 10 bases between. The germline CDR1 and CDR2 sequences are ENHRY and SYGVKD. In the case of this clone: Its antigen is still unknown.

This clonotype was obtained from an adult in good health. This material consisted of peripheral blood, taken on day 0 of AZD1222 vaccination. The chain employs TRBV10-3 and TRBJ2-5; TRBD1 might be the D (7 bases). This chain's CDR3 is CAISQGGEETQYF. The DNA for the CDR3 is TGTGCCATCAGTCAGGGGGGAGAAGAGACCCAGTACTTC.